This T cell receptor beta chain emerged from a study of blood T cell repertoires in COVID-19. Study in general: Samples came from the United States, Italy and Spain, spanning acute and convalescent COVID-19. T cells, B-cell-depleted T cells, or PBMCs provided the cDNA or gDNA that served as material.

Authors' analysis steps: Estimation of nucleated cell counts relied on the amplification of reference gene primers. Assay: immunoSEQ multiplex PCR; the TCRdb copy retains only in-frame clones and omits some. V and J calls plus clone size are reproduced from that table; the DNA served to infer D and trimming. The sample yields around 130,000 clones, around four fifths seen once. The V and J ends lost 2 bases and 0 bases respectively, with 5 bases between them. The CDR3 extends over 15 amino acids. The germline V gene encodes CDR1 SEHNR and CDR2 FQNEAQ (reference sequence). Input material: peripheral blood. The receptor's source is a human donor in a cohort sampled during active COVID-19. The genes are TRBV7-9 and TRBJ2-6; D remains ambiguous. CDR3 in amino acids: CASSLPGSGANVLTF. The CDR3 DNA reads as TGTGCCAGCAGCTTACCGGGCTCTGGGGCCAACGTCCTGACTTTC.